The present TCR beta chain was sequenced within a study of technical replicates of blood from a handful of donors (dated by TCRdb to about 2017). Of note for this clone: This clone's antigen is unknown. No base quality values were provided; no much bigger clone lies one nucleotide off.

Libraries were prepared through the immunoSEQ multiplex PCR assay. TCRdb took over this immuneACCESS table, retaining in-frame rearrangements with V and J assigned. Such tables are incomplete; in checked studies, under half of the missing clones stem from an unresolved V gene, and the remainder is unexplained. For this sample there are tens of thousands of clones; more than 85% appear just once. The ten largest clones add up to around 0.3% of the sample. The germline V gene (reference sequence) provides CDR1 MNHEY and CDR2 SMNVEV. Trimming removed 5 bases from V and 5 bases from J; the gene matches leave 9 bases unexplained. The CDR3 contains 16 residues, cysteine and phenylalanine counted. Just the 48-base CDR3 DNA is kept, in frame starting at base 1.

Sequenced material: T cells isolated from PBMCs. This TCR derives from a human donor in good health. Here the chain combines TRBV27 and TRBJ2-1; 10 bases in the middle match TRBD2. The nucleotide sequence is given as TGTGCCAGCAGTCCTACTAGCGGGGAATTCAACAATGAGCAGTTCTTC. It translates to CASSPTSGEFNNEQFF.